Below are 23 T cell receptor beta chains sequenced from a single sample in a study of shared clonotypes between healthy human individuals. It was CD45RO-negative cells, positively selected for CCR7, that made up naive CD8 cells, with terminally differentiated effector memory CD45RA+ cells excluded. Clones were sequenced by immunoSEQ multiplex PCR, and TCRdb holds only the in-frame ones, with some missing. The table records about 2.2 million clones, about 94% of them present only once. Sequenced input: naive CD8+ T cells from PBMCs. All receptors come from a man between 18 and 29 years old in good health. Some clones in this sample may be carry-over from other donors' samples.

The chain has TRBV9 and TRBJ1-1; 9 bases agree with TRBD1. This CDR3 is 17 amino acids long. Germline lookup yields CDR1 SGDLS and CDR2 YYNGEE. V shed 0 bases and J 3 bases; nucleotides not matched to a gene: 9. CDR3 region: CASSVEGQGVGHTEAFF. The CDR3 DNA is TGTGCCAGCAGCGTAGAGGGACAGGGCGTTGGTCACACTGAAGCTTTCTTT.

The chain recombines TRBV28 with TRBJ1-5; TRBD1 is a possible D gene (5 bases). Germline V lookup: CDR1 MDHEN, CDR2 SYDVKM. The V gene lost 6 bases and the J gene lost 7 bases, with 16 bases spanning the gap. The CDR3 totals 14 residues. CDR3 in DNA: TGTGCCAGCAGCCCACAAGGGAACAGGCAGCCCCAGCATTTT. It translates to CASSPQGNRQPQHF.

CDR3 DNA sequence: TGTGCCAGCAGTTACTCTGGGCGAGGGCAGTTCTTC. It is translated as CASSYSGRGQFF. V is TRBV6-5 and J is TRBJ2-1; D is undetermined. The CDR3 length is 12 residues. With 0 bases removed from V and 12 bases from J, the gap between germline ends came to 9 bases. Looked up from germline, CDR1 is MNHEY and CDR2 is SVGAGI.

This rearrangement joins TRBV7-9 to TRBJ2-1; no firm D call. CDR1 and CDR2 from the germline V gene are SEHNR and FQNEAQ (reference sequence). CDR3 length equals 16 residues. The V end lost 8 bases, the J end lost 3 bases, and 20 bases lay between the germline ends. CDR3: CASPRSRLENYNEQFF. CDR3 bases: TGTGCCAGCCCTCGGAGTCGGCTAGAAAACTACAATGAGCAGTTCTTC.

The rearrangement uses TRBV5-1 and TRBJ1-4; perhaps TRBD1 as D (6 bases). Germline V lookup: CDR1 SGHRS, CDR2 YFSETQ. V was shortened by 5 bases and J by 0 bases, with 20 bases between the two germline ends. The CDR3 is 18 residues long. As DNA, the CDR3 is TGCGCCAGCAGACCCGGACAGAGCCGACTGCCAACTAATGAAAAACTGTTTTTT. This translates into CASRPGQSRLPTNEKLFF.

On this clone: The same CDR3 also results from other DNA sequences found in this sample. V gene TRBV27 combines with J gene TRBJ2-1; 10 nucleotides line up with TRBD2. J was trimmed by 1 base and V by 6 bases; bases with no gene match: 3. CDR1 and CDR2 (germline): MNHEY, SMNVEV (reference sequence). The CDR3 extends over 15 amino acids. The CDR3 protein is CASRASGRSYNEQFF. The CDR3 bases are TGTGCCAGCAGAGCTAGCGGGAGATCCTACAATGAGCAGTTCTTC.

The chain links TRBV6-1 to TRBJ1-5; D remains unclear. Germline values: CDR1 MNHNS, CDR2 SASEGT. The V end lost 1 base, the J end lost 6 bases, and 10 bases lay between the germline ends. The CDR3 runs to 14 residues. In DNA, the CDR3 is TGTGCCAGCAGTGAAGTCGGTCTGGTTCAGCCCCAGCATTTT. It specifies CASSEVGLVQPQHF.

This chain joins TRBV11-2 and TRBJ2-7; D possibly uses TRBD1 or TRBD2 (5 bases each). Looked up from germline, CDR1 is SGHAT and CDR2 is FQNNGV. There are 17 residues in the CDR3. Trimming pared 2 bases from V and 2 bases from J, leaving 19 bases between. The CDR3 region has the DNA TGTGCCAGCAGCTTAATCCTACGGGGCAAGCCACCCTACGAGCAGTACTTC. The encoded protein is CASSLILRGKPPYEQYF.

The chain links TRBV18 to TRBJ2-1; D uncertain. Deletions cut 2 bases from V and 3 bases from J, with 8 bases between. The CDR3 runs to 14 residues. Germline loops: CDR1 KGHSH, CDR2 LQKENI. CDR3 DNA sequence: TGTGCCAGCTCACCAAAGGACGGCTACAATGAGCAGTTCTTC. Amino acid sequence: CASSPKDGYNEQFF.

This clone was recorded a few times. Different DNA sequences within this sample yield the same CDR3. The rearrangement links TRBV19 to TRBJ1-1; 8 nucleotides agree with TRBD1. CDR3 length equals 15 residues. CDR1 is LNHDA, CDR2 SQIVND, per germline (reference sequence). Trimming at V came to 6 bases and at J to 1 base, leaving 7 bases not matched to a gene. The CDR3 here is CASSPRTGQNTEAFF. In DNA form, the CDR3 reads TGTGCCAGTAGCCCCCGGACAGGGCAGAACACTGAAGCTTTCTTT.

V is TRBV9 and J is TRBJ1-1, with D possibly TRBD1 on 6 matching bases. Germline loops: CDR1 SGDLS, CDR2 YYNGEE. This CDR3 comprises 14 residues. With 0 bases removed from V and 8 bases from J, the gap between germline ends came to 14 bases. CDR3 DNA sequence: TGTGCCAGCAGCGTAGAGTTGGGGGCTCCCGAAGCTTTCTTT. As protein: CASSVELGAPEAFF.

This clone has just one count. V usage is TRBV27 and J usage is TRBJ2-2; 8 bases align to TRBD1. The V and J ends lost 5 bases and 7 bases, in that order; junction bases with no gene match: 12. From germline, CDR1 is MNHEY and CDR2 SMNVEV (reference sequence). CDR3 length equals 16 residues. CDR3 region: CASSHFRTGSIGELFF. DNA of the CDR3: TGTGCCAGCAGTCACTTCCGGACAGGGAGCATCGGGGAGCTGTTTTTT.

In its sample, this clone was seen once. The rearrangement joins TRBV4-1 to TRBJ2-5, with D possibly being TRBD2 (6 bases). Between the trimmed V and J ends, which lost 4 bases and 1 base, there was a span of 13 bases. The CDR3 runs 15 residues. Germline values: CDR1 MGHRA, CDR2 YSYEKL. The CDR3 DNA follows: TGCGCCAGCAGCCCTGGGGGACTGGCCCAAGAGACCCAGTACTTC. It translates to CASSPGGLAQETQYF.

The rearrangement uses TRBV27 and TRBJ2-5, with no clear D. The CDR3 is made up of 13 amino acids. CDR1 MNHEY and CDR2 SMNVEV come from the germline V gene (reference sequence). V was cut by 7 bases and J by 4 bases, with 13 bases left in between. The CDR3 sequence is CASMSRFGETQYF. The CDR3 DNA is TGTGCCAGCATGAGCAGATTTGGAGAGACCCAGTACTTC.

The chain employs TRBV5-1 and TRBJ2-7; 10 bases agree with TRBD1. This CDR3 comprises 16 residues. Looked up from germline, CDR1 is SGHRS and CDR2 is YFSETQ. V lost 4 bases to trimming and J lost 0 bases; unmatched junction nucleotides: 7. CDR3 sequence reads: CASSPNRDRGSYEQYF. In DNA, the CDR3 is TGCGCCAGCAGCCCTAACCGGGACAGGGGCTCCTACGAGCAGTACTTC.

The chain couples TRBV10-3 to TRBJ2-3, with D possibly matching TRBD2 (6 bases). V gave up 2 bases and J gave up 0 bases, with 15 bases separating them. CDR1 is ENHRY, CDR2 SYGVKD, per germline. The CDR3 is made up of 17 amino acids. In DNA form, the CDR3 reads TGTGCCATCAGTGAGCCCCGACTAGAGACGAGCACAGATACGCAGTATTTT. Protein: CAISEPRLETSTDTQYF.

V is TRBV25-1 and J is TRBJ2-7; TRBD1 aligns across 7 bases. This CDR3 comprises 15 residues. After removal of 1 base from V and 6 bases from J, the junction contained 9 bases not matched to a gene. Germline-derived CDR1 and CDR2 are MGHDK and SYGVNS. The CDR3 loop reads CASSEFRQGPGEQYF. DNA of the CDR3: TGTGCCAGCAGTGAATTCCGACAGGGTCCAGGCGAGCAGTACTTC.

Of note for this clone: Other DNA sequences in the same sample also yield this CDR3. V gene TRBV27 combines with J gene TRBJ1-2; 7 bases are a match to TRBD1. This CDR3 has 13 amino acids. Unmatched junction bases numbered 4, after V lost 5 bases and J lost 4 bases. CDR1 and CDR2 from the germline V gene are MNHEY and SMNVEV (reference sequence). The chain's CDR3 is CASSMTGSYGYTF. The CDR3, as DNA: TGTGCCAGCAGTATGACAGGGAGCTATGGCTACACCTTC.

The chain joins TRBV5-1 to TRBJ2-7; TRBD2 aligns across 12 bases. This CDR3 contains 16 residues. Germline V gene sequence: CDR1 SGHRS, CDR2 YFSETQ. V gave up 4 bases and J gave up 1 base; unmatched junction bases: 6. CDR3 coding DNA: TGCGCCAGCAGCGCTGGACTAGCGGGACAATCCTACGAGCAGTACTTC. It is translated as CASSAGLAGQSYEQYF.

CDR3 protein: CASSLKAGYEQYF. In DNA, the CDR3 is TGCGCCAGCAGCCTCAAAGCGGGGTACGAGCAGTACTTC. The rearrangement links TRBV4-3 to TRBJ2-7, with 7 bases matching TRBD2. J lost 4 bases, V lost 4 bases, and 4 bases had no gene match. This CDR3 contains 13 residues. The germline V gene has CDR1 LGHNA and CDR2 YSLEER.

The chain recombines TRBV7-9 with TRBJ2-7, with unresolved D. V lost 0 bases and J 2 bases, leaving 14 bases between the germline ends. CDR1 and CDR2 (germline): SEHNR, FQNEAQ (reference sequence). The CDR3 totals 16 residues. This CDR3 is CASSLADPTPTYEQYF. The CDR3 DNA is TGTGCCAGCAGCTTAGCGGACCCGACACCTACCTACGAGCAGTACTTC.

J is TRBJ2-3 and V is TRBV7-8, with D possibly being TRBD2 (6 bases). Germline V gene sequence: CDR1 SGHVS, CDR2 FQNEAQ. This CDR3 region has 17 residues. V gave up 1 base and J gave up 0 bases, with 14 bases separating them. CDR3 amino acids: CASSLGGATLSTDTQYF. The CDR3 DNA follows: TGTGCCAGCAGCTTAGGCGGGGCTACCCTTAGCACAGATACGCAGTATTTT. The full variable domain, its missing parts supplied by reference TRBV7-8 and TRBJ2-3, is GAGVSQSPRYKVAKRGQDVALRCDPISGHVSLFWYQQALGQGPEFLTYFQNEAQLDKSGLPSDRFFAERPEGSVSTLKIQRTQQEDSAVYLCASSLGGATLSTDTQYFGPGTRLTVL.

V is TRBV6-5 and J is TRBJ1-2; a weak D match, TRBD1 (6 bases). The CDR3 has 15 amino acids. Per the germline V gene, CDR1 is MNHEY and CDR2 is SVGAGI. Trimming removed 4 bases at V and 3 bases at J, with 15 bases between. The CDR3 protein is CASSSPRRGDYGYTF. The CDR3 DNA reads as TGTGCCAGCAGTTCCCCGAGGAGGGGGGACTATGGCTACACCTTC.